This T cell receptor (beta chain) was recovered during a study of blood T cell repertoires in COVID-19. Study information: The United States, Italy and Spain supplied acute and convalescent COVID-19 samples.

Germline CDR1 reads SNHLY; CDR2 reads FYNNEI. This CDR3 has 13 residues. V was clipped by 10 bases and J by 4 bases, with 16 bases between them. Authors' methods: The authors estimated nucleated cell counts from reference gene primer amplification. The method was immunoSEQ multiplex PCR; TCRdb's version includes in-frame clones alone and lacks a portion of them. V and J calls and clone size are those listed in that table; D and trimming were worked out from the DNA. The data show fewer than 300,000 clones, with roughly nine tenths seen just once and over 2% held by the top ten. Sequencing was carried out using peripheral blood. This clonotype was sampled from a woman under 40 with COVID-19, enrolled during active disease. The chain is built from TRBV2 and TRBJ1-1; tentatively, D is TRBD1 (5 bases). CDR3 DNA sequence: TGTGCCATCCAGGGTGCAGAGATCACTGAAGCTTTCTTT. Protein: CAIQGAEITEAFF.